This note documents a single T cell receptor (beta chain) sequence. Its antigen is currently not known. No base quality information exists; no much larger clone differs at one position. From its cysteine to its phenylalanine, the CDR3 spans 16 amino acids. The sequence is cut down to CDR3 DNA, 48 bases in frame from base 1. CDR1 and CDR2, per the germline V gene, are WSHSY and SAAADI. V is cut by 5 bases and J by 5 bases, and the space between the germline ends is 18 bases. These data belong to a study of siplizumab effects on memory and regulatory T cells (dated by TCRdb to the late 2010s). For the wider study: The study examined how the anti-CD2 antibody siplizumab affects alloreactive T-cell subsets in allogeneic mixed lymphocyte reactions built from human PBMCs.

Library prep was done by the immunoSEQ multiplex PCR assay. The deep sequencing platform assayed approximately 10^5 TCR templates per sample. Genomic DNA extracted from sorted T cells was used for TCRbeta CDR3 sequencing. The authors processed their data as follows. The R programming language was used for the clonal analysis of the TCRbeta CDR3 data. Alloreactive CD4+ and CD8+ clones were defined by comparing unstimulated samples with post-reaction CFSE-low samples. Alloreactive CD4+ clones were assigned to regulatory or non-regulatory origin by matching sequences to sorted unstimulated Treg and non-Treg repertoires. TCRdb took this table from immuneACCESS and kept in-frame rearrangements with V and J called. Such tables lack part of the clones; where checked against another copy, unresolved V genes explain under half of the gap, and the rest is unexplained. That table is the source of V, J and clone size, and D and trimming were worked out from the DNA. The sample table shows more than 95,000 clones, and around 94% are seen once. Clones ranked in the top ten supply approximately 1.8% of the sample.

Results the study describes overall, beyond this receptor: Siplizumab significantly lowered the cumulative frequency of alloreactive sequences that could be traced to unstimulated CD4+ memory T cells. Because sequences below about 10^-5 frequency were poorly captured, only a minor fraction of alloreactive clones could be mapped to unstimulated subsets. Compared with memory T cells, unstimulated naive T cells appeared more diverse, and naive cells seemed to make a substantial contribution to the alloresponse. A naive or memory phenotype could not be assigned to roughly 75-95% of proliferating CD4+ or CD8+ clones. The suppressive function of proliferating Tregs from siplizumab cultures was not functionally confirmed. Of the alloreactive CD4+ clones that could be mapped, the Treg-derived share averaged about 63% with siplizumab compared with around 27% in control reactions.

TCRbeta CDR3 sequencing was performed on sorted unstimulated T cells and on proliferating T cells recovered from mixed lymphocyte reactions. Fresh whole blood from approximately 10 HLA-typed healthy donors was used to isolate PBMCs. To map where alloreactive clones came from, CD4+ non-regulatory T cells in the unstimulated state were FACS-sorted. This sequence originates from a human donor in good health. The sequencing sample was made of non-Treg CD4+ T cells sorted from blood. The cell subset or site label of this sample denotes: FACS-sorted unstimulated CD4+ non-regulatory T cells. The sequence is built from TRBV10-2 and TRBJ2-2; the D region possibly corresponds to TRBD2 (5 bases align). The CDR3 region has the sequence CASSFFRGIGTGELFF. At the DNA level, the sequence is TGCGCCAGCAGTTTCTTCCGGGGTATAGGGACCGGGGAGCTGTTTTTT.